This T cell receptor (beta chain) was recovered during a study of blood T cell repertoires in COVID-19. Background on the study: The United States, Italy and Spain provided the acute and convalescent COVID-19 samples. PBMCs, B-cell-depleted T cells, or T cells provided the cDNA or gDNA that made up the material.

This CDR3 has 18 amino acids. The table lists this clone with a few counts. Authors' processing steps: It was from reference gene primer amplification that nucleated cell counts were estimated. The assay was immunoSEQ multiplex PCR, and TCRdb's table has in-frame clones only and misses some. V, J and clone size were drawn from that table, and D and trimming were deduced from the DNA. This sample yields tens of thousands of clones, of which 70% to 85% are seen a single time; under 3% belongs to the top ten. This chain uses TRBV21-1 with TRBJ1-1; the table's D gene call, TRBD1, was not cross checked with the DNA. TRBV21-1 is tagged as a pseudogene. The sequenced sample was peripheral blood. The sequence derives from a man aged 50 or older with acute or convalescent COVID-19. The CDR3 sequence: CASSKEEGNRGMNTEAFF. The CDR3 DNA reads as TGTGCCAGCAGCAAAGAAGAGGGGAACAGGGGAATGAACACTGAAGCTTTCTTT.